The 17 T cell receptor beta chains below were found in one sample sequenced in a study of Graves' ophthalmopathy and Graves' hyperthyroidism. The TCR beta CDR3 regions underwent amplification from RNA transcripts. In the first round, RT-PCR was carried out with HTBI primers, and a multiplex PCR formed the second round. MiXCR, run by TCRdb on the multiplex PCR reads, gives a single entry per CDR3 protein. The sample contains roughly 500,000 distinct CDR3 sequences, 13% to 15% of which appear only once. Sequencing was done on a sample of blood. These receptors all stem from a woman in her twenties or thirties with Graves' ophthalmopathy.

This clonotype was seen repeatedly, ten times or more. The chain employs TRBV6-1 and TRBJ2-7; 8 bases align to TRBD1. After removal of 7 bases from V and 6 bases from J, the junction contained 8 bases not matched to a gene. The CDR3 contains 13 residues. Germline values: CDR1 MNHNS, CDR2 SASEGT. DNA of the CDR3: TGTGCCAGCAACTCAGGGGGCTTTTCCGAGCAGTACTTC. It encodes CASNSGGFSEQYF.

This clonotype was seen many times. V usage is TRBV27 and J usage is TRBJ1-2; possible D gene TRBD1, 6 bases. Germline assignment: CDR1 MNHEY and CDR2 SMNVEV (reference sequence). The V end was cut by 6 bases, the J end by 5 bases, with 13 bases between. The CDR3 consists of 13 residues. Here the CDR3 reads CASRHREGYGYTF. The CDR3 region has the DNA TGTGCCAGCAGACACAGGGAGGGGTATGGCTACACCTTC.

The chain couples TRBV28 to TRBJ2-7; 7 bases are shared with TRBD1. V lost 4 bases and J lost 3; bases outside the gene matches: 6. Germline V CDR1 and CDR2: MDHEN, SYDVKM. The CDR3 loop spans 14 amino acids. The CDR3, as DNA: TGTGCCAGCAGTTCAGGACAGGATAGCTACGAGCAGTACTTC. This gives the protein CASSSGQDSYEQYF.

This chain's CDR3 is CAWNSPDRGHTEAFF. In DNA form, the CDR3 reads TGTGCCTGGAATTCGCCGGACAGGGGGCATACTGAAGCTTTCTTT. The J gene is TRBJ1-1, the V gene TRBV30; 11 nucleotides match TRBD1. The V segment lost 4 bases and the J segment 5 bases; nucleotides outside the gene matches: 9. CDR1 GTSNPN and CDR2 SVGIG come from the germline V gene (reference sequence). The CDR3 loop spans 15 amino acids.

The sample holds many counts of this clonotype. The chain carries TRBV6-2 or TRBV6-3 and TRBJ1-2, with D unresolved. V shed 5 bases and J shed 0 bases, with 22 bases lying between them. The germline V gene has CDR1 MNHEY and CDR2 SVGEGT. This CDR3 region has 18 residues. The CDR3: CASSPLRTGWAANYGYTF. The CDR3 nucleotides read TGTGCCAGCAGTCCCCTACGGACGGGATGGGCCGCTAACTATGGCTACACCTTC.

This clonotype occurred many times. This chain connects TRBV19 to TRBJ2-7; 12 bases fit TRBD2. After removal of 6 bases from V and 2 bases from J, the junction contained 2 bases not matched to a gene. The length of the CDR3 is 14 residues. Germline CDR1 reads LNHDA; CDR2 reads SQIVND (reference sequence). The CDR3 coding sequence is TGTGCCAGTAGCTGGACTAGCGGGGCCTACGAGCAGTACTTC. It codes for CASSWTSGAYEQYF.

As for this clonotype: Mismatch with germline at one junction end may stem from a read error. V gene TRBV7-2 combines with J gene TRBJ2-7, with D perhaps TRBD2 (8 bases). This CDR3 is built from 15 residues. CDR1 SGHTA and CDR2 FQGNSA come from the germline V gene. The CDR3 sequence: CASSLGRGLSYEQCF. CDR3 nucleotide sequence: TGTGCCAGCAGCCTCGGGAGGGGGCTCTCCTACGAGCAGTGCTTC.

V gene TRBV29-1 combines with J gene TRBJ2-4, with TRBD1 identical over 7 bases. The CDR3 totals 16 residues. CDR1 and CDR2 (germline): SQVTM, ANQGSEA. V shed 6 bases, J shed 0 bases, and the junction held 11 bases outside the gene matches. CDR3 nucleotides: TGCAGCGTGATAACGGGACAGTCCATAGCCAAAAACATTCAGTACTTC. It translates to CSVITGQSIAKNIQYF.

This clonotype showed up many times. CDR3 loop: CASRGTGRSRDTQYF. CDR3 sequence (DNA): TGTGCCAGCAGAGGGACAGGGAGGTCTCGGGATACGCAGTATTTT. This chain joins TRBV2 and TRBJ2-3, with 9 bases matching TRBD1. The CDR3 is 15 residues long. Germline CDR1 and CDR2: SNHLY and FYNNEI. Trimming took 6 bases from V and 6 from J; bases not matched to a gene: 10.

This clonotype was counted at least ten times. The rearrangement links TRBV28 to TRBJ1-2; 11 bases are shared with TRBD1. V was pared by 6 bases and J by 8 bases, with 5 bases of the junction left unmatched. This CDR3 region has 13 residues. CDR1 is MDHEN and CDR2 is SYDVKM in the germline V gene. CDR3 loop: CASRGQGAGGYTF. The CDR3 bases are TGTGCCAGCAGAGGACAGGGGGCAGGAGGCTACACCTTC.

The table lists this clonotype with many counts. This chain joins TRBV27 and TRBJ1-6; D not certain. Germline V gene data show CDR1 as MNHEY and CDR2 as SMNVEV (reference sequence). The CDR3 length is 14 residues. V was cut by 3 bases and J by 7 bases, with 10 bases left in between. The CDR3 DNA reads as TGTGCCAGCAGTTTTTCAGGAGCCAATTCACCCCTCCACTTT. This encodes CASSFSGANSPLHF.

This clonotype was recorded many times. This may arise from a read error, as a much more abundant clone is one base away. Written as DNA, the CDR3 is TGTGCCAGCAGTTTAGCGACAGGGGGCCAAGAGACCAAGTACTTC. Its translation: CASSLATGGQETKYF. The rearrangement joins TRBV12-3 or TRBV12-4 to TRBJ2-5; TRBD1 matches at 10 bases. This CDR3 region has 15 residues.

There are many counts of this clonotype. The V call is TRBV2, the J call TRBJ2-2; D is undetermined. There are 11 residues in the CDR3. In germline, CDR1 is SNHLY, CDR2 FYNNEI. V was clipped by 10 bases and J by 7 bases, with 10 bases between them. CDR3 nucleotide sequence: TGTGCCACCAACGGTAACGGGGAGCTGTTTTTT. Residues: CATNGNGELFF.

This clonotype was picked up many times. This sequence joins TRBV6-5 and TRBJ2-7, with 11 bases matching TRBD2. The CDR3 runs 15 residues. CDR1 MNHEY and CDR2 SVGAGI come from the germline V gene. V trimming: 0 bases; J trimming: 5 bases; junction bases outside the gene matches: 3. CDR3 sequence (DNA): TGTGCCAGCAGTTACTCGACGACTAGCGGGAACGAGCAGTACTTC. This encodes CASSYSTTSGNEQYF.

This clonotype was seen at least ten times. V gene TRBV7-9 combines with J gene TRBJ2-4; D is unresolved. CDR3 size: 15 residues. The V end lost 4 bases, the J end lost 0 bases, and 10 bases lay between the germline ends. Germline CDR1 reads SEHNR; CDR2 reads FQNEAQ (reference sequence). Here the CDR3 reads CASSSYREAKNIQYF. Written as DNA, the CDR3 is TGTGCCAGCAGCTCTTACAGAGAAGCCAAAAACATTCAGTACTTC.

This clonotype was recorded many times. The J gene is TRBJ1-1, the V gene TRBV2; D ambiguous. This CDR3 contains 11 residues. The V end lost 8 bases, the J end lost 5 bases, and 9 bases lay between the germline ends. The germline gives CDR1 SNHLY, CDR2 FYNNEI. The CDR3 DNA sequence: TGTGCCAGCCCGCCCGGGACTGAAGCTTTCTTT. It codes for CASPPGTEAFF. The variable domain in full, completed from reference TRBV2 and TRBJ1-1, reads EPEVTQTPSHQVTQMGQEVILRCVPISNHLYFYWYRQILGQKVEFLVSFYNNEISEKSEIFDDQFSVERPDGSNFTLKIRSTKLEDSAMYFCASPPGTEAFFGQGTRLTVV.

In its sample, this clonotype was seen many times. V usage is TRBV25-1 and J usage is TRBJ1-6; 7 bases are shared with TRBD1. The ends lost 4 bases at V and 7 bases at J; junction bases unmatched: 4. CDR3 length: 14 residues. Germline V CDR1 and CDR2: MGHDK, SYGVNS. CDR3 DNA: TGTGCCAGCAGTGGGACAGGCCTAAATTCACCCCTCCACTTT. It specifies CASSGTGLNSPLHF.